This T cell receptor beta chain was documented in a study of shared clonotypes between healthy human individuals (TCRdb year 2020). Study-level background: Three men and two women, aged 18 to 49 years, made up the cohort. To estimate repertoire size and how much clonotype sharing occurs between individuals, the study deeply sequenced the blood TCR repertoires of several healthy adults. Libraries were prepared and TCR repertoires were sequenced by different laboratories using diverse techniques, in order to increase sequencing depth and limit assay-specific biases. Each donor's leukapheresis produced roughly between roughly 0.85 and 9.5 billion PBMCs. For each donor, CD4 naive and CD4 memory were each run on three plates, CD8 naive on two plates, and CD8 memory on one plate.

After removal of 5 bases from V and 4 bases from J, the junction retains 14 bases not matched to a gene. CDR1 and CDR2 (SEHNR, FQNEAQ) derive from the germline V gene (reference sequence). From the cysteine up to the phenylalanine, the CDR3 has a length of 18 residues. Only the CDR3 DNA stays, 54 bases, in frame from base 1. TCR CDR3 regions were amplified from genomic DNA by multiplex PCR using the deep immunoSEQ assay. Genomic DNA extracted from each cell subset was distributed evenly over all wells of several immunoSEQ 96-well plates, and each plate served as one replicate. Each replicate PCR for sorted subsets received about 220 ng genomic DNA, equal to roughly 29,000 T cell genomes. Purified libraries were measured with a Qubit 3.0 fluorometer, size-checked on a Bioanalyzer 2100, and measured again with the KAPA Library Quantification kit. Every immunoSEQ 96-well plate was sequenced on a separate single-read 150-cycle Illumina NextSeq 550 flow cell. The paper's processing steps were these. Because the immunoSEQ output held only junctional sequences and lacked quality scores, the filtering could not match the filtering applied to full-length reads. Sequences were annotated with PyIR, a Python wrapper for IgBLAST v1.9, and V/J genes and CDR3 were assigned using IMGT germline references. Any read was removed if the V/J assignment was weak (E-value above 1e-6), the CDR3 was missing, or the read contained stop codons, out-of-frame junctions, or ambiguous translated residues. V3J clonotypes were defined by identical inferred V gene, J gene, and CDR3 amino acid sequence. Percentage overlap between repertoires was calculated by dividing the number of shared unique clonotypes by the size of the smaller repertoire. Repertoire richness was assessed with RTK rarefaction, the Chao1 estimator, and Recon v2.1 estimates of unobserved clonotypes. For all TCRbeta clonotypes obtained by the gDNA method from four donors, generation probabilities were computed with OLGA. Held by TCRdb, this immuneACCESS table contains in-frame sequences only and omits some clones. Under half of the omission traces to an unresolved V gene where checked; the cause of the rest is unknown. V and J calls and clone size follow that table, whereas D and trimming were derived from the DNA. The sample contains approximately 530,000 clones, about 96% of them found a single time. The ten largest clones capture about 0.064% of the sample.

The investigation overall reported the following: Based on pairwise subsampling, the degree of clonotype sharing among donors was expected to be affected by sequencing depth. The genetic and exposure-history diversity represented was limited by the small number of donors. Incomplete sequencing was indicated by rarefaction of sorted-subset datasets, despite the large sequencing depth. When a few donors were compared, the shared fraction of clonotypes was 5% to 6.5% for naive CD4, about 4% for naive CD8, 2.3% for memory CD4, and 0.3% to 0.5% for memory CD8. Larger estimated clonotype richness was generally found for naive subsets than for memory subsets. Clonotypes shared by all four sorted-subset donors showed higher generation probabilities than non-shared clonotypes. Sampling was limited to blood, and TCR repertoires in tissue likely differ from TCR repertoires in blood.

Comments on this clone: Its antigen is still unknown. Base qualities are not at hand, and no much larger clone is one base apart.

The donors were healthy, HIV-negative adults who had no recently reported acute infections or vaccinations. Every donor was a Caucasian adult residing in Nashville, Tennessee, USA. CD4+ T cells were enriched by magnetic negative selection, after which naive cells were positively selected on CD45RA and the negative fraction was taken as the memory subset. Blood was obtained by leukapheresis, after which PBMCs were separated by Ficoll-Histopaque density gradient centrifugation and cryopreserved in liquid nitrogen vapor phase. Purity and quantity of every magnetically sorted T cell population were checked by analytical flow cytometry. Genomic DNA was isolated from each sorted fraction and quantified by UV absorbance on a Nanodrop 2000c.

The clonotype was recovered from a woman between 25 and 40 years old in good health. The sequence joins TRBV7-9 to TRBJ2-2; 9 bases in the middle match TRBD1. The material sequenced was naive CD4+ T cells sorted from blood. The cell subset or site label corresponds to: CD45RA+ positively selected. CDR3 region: CASSPRGPGTGPTGELFF. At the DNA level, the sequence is TGTGCCAGCAGCCCCAGGGGGCCCGGGACAGGGCCCACCGGGGAGCTGTTTTTT.